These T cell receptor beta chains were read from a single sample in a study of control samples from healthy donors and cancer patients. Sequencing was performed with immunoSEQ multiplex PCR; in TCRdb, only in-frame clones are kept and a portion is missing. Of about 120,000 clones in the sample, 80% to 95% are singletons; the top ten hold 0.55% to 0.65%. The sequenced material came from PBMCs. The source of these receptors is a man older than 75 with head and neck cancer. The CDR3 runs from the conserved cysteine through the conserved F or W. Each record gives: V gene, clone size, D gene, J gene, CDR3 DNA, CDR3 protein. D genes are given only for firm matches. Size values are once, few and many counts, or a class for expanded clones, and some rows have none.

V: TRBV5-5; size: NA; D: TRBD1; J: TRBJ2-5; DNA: TGTGCCAGCAGCCCGCAGGGGGCAGAGACCCAGTACTTC; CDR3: CASSPQGAETQYF
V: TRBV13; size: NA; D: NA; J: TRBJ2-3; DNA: TGTGCCAGCAGCCCGCTACTAGTTGATACGCAGTATTTT; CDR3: CASSPLLVDTQYF
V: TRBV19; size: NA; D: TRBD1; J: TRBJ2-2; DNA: TGTGCCAGCAAGGGGACAGCTGGCGGGGAGCTGTTTTTT; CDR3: CASKGTAGGELFF
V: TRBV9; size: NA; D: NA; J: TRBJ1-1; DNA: TGTGCCAGCAGCGCCTTCAGGGGGAACACTGAAGCTTTCTTT; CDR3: CASSAFRGNTEAFF
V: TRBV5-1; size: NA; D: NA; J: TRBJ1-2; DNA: TGCGCCAGCAGCTTGGGATCTCGTGCCGACTATGGCTACACCTTC; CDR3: CASSLGSRADYGYTF
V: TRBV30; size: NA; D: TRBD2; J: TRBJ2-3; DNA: TGTGCCTGGATAGGAAGGACAGGGAGACTAGCGGGAGCATCAGATACGCAGTATTTT; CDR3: CAWIGRTGRLAGASDTQYF
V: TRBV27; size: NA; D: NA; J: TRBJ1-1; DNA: TGTGCCAGCAGTTTAGGTTCGGGATACGCTGAAGCTTTCTTT; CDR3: CASSLGSGYAEAFF
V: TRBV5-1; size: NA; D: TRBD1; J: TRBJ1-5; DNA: TGCGCCAGCAGCTTGGACAGGGGGAATCAGCCCCAGCATTTT; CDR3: CASSLDRGNQPQHF
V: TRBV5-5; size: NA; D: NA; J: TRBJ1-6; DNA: TGTGCCAGCAGCTTGGGACAGGCCAATTCACCCCTCCACTTT; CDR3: CASSLGQANSPLHF
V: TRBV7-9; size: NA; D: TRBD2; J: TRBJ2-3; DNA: TGTGCCAGCAGCTCCCCTCGACTAGCGGGCGGGACAGATACGCAGTATTTT; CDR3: CASSSPRLAGGTDTQYF
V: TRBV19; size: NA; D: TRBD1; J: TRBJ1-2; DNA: TGTGCCAGTAGTCCGGGACAGGATGGCTACACCTTC; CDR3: CASSPGQDGYTF
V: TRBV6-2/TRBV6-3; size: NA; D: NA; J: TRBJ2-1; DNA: TGTGCCAGCAGTTACTCCTCTTTGGGGATTTTCAATGAGCAGTTCTTC; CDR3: CASSYSSLGIFNEQFF
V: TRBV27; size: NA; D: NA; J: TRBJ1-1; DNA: TGTGCCAGCAGTTGGAGCCTAGGGAACACTGAAGCTTTCTTT; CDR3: CASSWSLGNTEAFF
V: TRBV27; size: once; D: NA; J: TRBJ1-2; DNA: TGTGCCAGCAGAACTAATAGAAGGGGTAGCTATGGCTACACCTTC; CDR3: CASRTNRRGSYGYTF
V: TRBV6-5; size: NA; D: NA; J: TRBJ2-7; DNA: TGTGCCAGCAGAAGAGGACAGCTCTCCTACGAGCAGTACTTC; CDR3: CASRRGQLSYEQYF
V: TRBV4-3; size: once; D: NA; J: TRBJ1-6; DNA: TGCGCCAGCAGCCAAGATAGGACACTTTTTTCACCCCTCCACTTT; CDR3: CASSQDRTLFSPLHF
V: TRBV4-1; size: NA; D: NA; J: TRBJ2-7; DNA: TGCGCCAGCAGCCAAGTCACACGAGACTACGAGCAGTACTTC; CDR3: CASSQVTRDYEQYF
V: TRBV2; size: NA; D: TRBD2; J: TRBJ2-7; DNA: TGTGCCAGCAGACCGGGACTAGCGGGCGTGCAATGGGAGCAGTACTTC; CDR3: CASRPGLAGVQWEQYF
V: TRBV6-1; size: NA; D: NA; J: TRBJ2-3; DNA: TGTGCCAGCAGTGAGGCAGATACGCAGTATTTT; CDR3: CASSEADTQYF
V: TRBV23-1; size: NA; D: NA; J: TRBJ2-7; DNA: TGCGCCAGCAGTCAATCGATTTGGCCCGACAGGCGACCTGAAACAAGCTCCTACGAGCAGTACTTC; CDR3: CASSQSIWPDRRPETSSYEQYF
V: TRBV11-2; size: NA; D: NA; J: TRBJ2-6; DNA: TGTGCCAGCAGCTGGGCCTCTGGGGCCAACGTCCTGACTTTC; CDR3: CASSWASGANVLTF
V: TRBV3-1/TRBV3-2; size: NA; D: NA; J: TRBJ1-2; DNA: TGTGCCAGCAGCCAAGGTGCCTCGGCGATCTATGGCTACACCTTC; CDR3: CASSQGASAIYGYTF
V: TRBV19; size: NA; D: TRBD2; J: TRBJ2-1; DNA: TGTGCCAGTAGCCTACTAGCGCCCGATTTCTACAATGAGCAGTTCTTC; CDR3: CASSLLAPDFYNEQFF
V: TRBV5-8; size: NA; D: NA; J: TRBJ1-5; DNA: TGTGCCAGCAGCCTAAGTCAGCCCCAGCATTTT; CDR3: CASSLSQPQHF
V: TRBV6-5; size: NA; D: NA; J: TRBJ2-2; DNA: TGTGCCAGCAGTCCACAGGGTACAACCGGGGAGCTGTTTTTT; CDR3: CASSPQGTTGELFF
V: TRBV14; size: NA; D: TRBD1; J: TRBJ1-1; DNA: TGTGCCAGCAGCGGGACAGGGGGCACTGAAGCTTTCTTT; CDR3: CASSGTGGTEAFF
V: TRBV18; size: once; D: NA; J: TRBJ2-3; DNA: TGTGCCAGCTCACTTACCACAGATACGCAGTATTTT; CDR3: CASSLTTDTQYF
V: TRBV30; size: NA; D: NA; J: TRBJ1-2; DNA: TGTGCCTGGAGTGTAAAGGCGATCTATGGCTACACCTTC; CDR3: CAWSVKAIYGYTF
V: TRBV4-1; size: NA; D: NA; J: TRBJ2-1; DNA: TGCGCCAGCAGCCAAGGACAGGACTACAATGAGCAGTTCTTC; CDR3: CASSQGQDYNEQFF
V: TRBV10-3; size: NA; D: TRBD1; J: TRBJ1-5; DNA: TGTGCCATCAGTGAGGGACAGGACGTTTACCAGCCCCAGCATTTT; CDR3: CAISEGQDVYQPQHF
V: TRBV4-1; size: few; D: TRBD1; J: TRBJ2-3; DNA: TGCGCCAGCAGCCGCATAGGACAGGGGGCGCGAGATACGCAGTATTTT; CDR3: CASSRIGQGARDTQYF
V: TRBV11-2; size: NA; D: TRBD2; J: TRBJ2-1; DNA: TGTGCCAGCAGCTTCGGGGGGAGCTATAATGAGCAGTTCTTC; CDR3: CASSFGGSYNEQFF
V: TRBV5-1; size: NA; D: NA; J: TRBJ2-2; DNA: TGCGCCAGCAGCTTGGGTGGGGCCGGGGAGCTGTTTTTT; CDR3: CASSLGGAGELFF
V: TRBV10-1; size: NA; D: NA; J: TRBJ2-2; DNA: TGCGCCAGCAGTGAGACCCTAGCGTTGGGCACCGGGGAGCTGTTTTTT; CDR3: CASSETLALGTGELFF
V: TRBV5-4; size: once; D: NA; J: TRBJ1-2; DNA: TGTGCCAGCAGCGGGTGGGGCTATGGCTACACCTTC; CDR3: CASSGWGYGYTF
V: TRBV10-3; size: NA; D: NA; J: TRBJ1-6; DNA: TGTGCCATCAGTGTCTCCCAGGATAGGGTTACCCTCCACTTT; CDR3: CAISVSQDRVTLHF
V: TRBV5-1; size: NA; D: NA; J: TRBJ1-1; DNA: TGCGCCAGCAGCCCTGGGGTCCGGGACACTGAAGCTTTCTTT; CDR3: CASSPGVRDTEAFF
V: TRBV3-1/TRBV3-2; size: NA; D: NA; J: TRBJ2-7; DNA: TGTGCCAGCAGCCAAGATCGAGGGGAGCAGTACTTC; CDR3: CASSQDRGEQYF
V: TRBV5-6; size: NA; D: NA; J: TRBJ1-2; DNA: TGTGCCAGCAGCTTGGAAGGGACCCGAGAGGAAGGCTACACCTTC; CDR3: CASSLEGTREEGYTF
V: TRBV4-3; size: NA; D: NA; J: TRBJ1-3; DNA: TGCGCCAGCAGCCAAGGTAGAGGGGGTTTCGGAAACACCATATATTTT; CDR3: CASSQGRGGFGNTIYF